This T cell receptor beta chain was sequenced for a study of sequential checkpoint blockade in melanoma. Turning to the study itself: Maintenance nivolumab came after either treatment sequence.

Between the trimmed V and J ends, which lost 5 bases and 2 bases, there was a span of 13 bases. Germline CDR1 reads MNHEY; CDR2 reads SMNVEV (reference sequence). The CDR3 covers 15 residues. Treatment defined: randomized to nivolumab then ipilimumab (arm A) or the reverse (arm B). PBMC sorting kept live CD3+CD8+ cells without CD19 or CD56. Measured with immunoSEQ multiplex PCR; TCRdb has only the in-frame clones, and not every one. The table records approximately 10,000 clones, just under 80% of them present only once. The receptor was derived from a human donor with melanoma. Sequenced here: CD8+ T cells sorted from blood (inferred from file names), sampled from a patient given nivolumab and ipilimumab in sequence. The V gene is TRBV27, the J gene TRBJ1-5, with D unresolved. The CDR3 DNA sequence: TGTGCCAGCAGTCCAGGATCCTGGGGCAATCAGCCCCAGCATTTT. It is translated as CASSPGSWGNQPQHF.